The 15 T cell receptor beta chains given below trace back to one sample, sequenced in a study of cytomegalovirus exposure and HLA in healthy donors. The study ran its PCR with 60 Vbeta and 13 Jbeta primers. Generated by immunoSEQ multiplex PCR, the TCRdb table keeps only in-frame clones and is missing some. This sample has approximately 160,000 clones; 82% occur once, and the top ten carry roughly 1.5%. The sequenced sample consisted of PBMCs. The receptor source for this set is a male donor in good health and CMV-seronegative.

This chain uses TRBV19 with TRBJ2-6; TRBD2 agrees at 9 bases. The germline gives CDR1 LNHDA, CDR2 SQIVND (reference sequence). The J segment lost 2 bases and the V segment lost 1 base, leaving 21 bases of the junction unmatched. The CDR3 has 23 residues. CDR3 amino acids: CASSIARGGRSGEPGPGANVLTF. CDR3 nucleotides: TGTGCCAGTAGTATAGCGCGGGGGGGGAGATCAGGGGAACCTGGCCCTGGGGCCAACGTCCTGACTTTC. Full variable domain (rest looked up from reference TRBV19 and TRBJ2-6): DGGITQSPKYLFRKEGQNVTLSCEQNLNHDAMYWYRQDPGQGLRLIYYSQIVNDFQKGDIAEGYSVSREKKESFPLTVTSAQKNPTAFYLCASSIARGGRSGEPGPGANVLTFGAGSRLTVL.

The chain is built from TRBV6-6 and TRBJ2-7; possible D gene TRBD1, 5 bases. Trimming cost V 6 bases and J 5 bases, with 8 bases left between them. Germline CDR1 is MNHNY and CDR2 is SVGAGI (reference sequence). The CDR3 runs 11 residues. Written as DNA, the CDR3 is TGTGCCAGCAGCCTAGGGGACGAGCAGTACTTC. Encoded protein: CASSLGDEQYF.

V gene TRBV5-4 combines with J gene TRBJ2-7; D might be TRBD1 (6 bases). This CDR3 is built from 18 residues. Germline assignment: CDR1 SGHNT and CDR2 YYREEE (reference sequence). V was cut by 2 bases and J by 4 bases, with 25 bases left in between. CDR3 DNA sequence: TGTGCCAGCAGCTTTACCCCCCCGTCGTCCAGGGGTCAGTACGAGCAGTACTTC. It yields the protein CASSFTPPSSRGQYEQYF.

This clone was seen a single time. This chain joins TRBV21-1 and TRBJ2-7; no check of the table's D call, TRBD1, against the DNA was made. TRBV21-1 is flagged as a pseudogene. This CDR3 spans 12 amino acids. This chain's CDR3 is CASSPRGPEQYF. The DNA for the CDR3 is TGTGCCAGCAGCCCCAGGGGGCCCGAGCAGTACTTC.

The chain uses TRBV27 and TRBJ1-1; no firm D call. In germline, CDR1 is MNHEY, CDR2 SMNVEV (reference sequence). This CDR3 contains 14 residues. Trimming cost V 5 bases and J 2 bases, with 12 bases left between them. The CDR3 sequence: CASSLEGGNTEAFF. The CDR3 DNA reads TGTGCCAGCAGTCTGGAAGGAGGTAACACTGAAGCTTTCTTT.

This clone was detected only a few times. This chain's CDR3 is CAQGTNTGELFF. Written as DNA, the CDR3 is TGTGCCCAGGGGACGAACACCGGGGAGCTGTTTTTT. The chain employs TRBV7-9 and TRBJ2-2; the D gene is possibly TRBD1 (6 bases). In germline, CDR1 is SEHNR, CDR2 FQNEAQ (reference sequence). Trimming took off 11 bases at V and 0 bases at J, with 7 bases between the two ends. There are 12 residues in the CDR3.

Here the CDR3 DNA reads TGTGCCAGCAGCCCGAAGCGAATTAACTATGGCTACACCTTC. Protein product: CASSPKRINYGYTF. The gene calls are TRBV7-3 and TRBJ1-2, with no clear D. Trimming took 5 bases from V and 1 from J, leaving 11 bases between them. CDR1 is SGHTA, CDR2 FQGTGA, per germline. This CDR3 is 14 amino acids long. Combining the CDR3 with reference TRBV7-3 and TRBJ1-2 gives the whole variable domain GAGVSQTPSNKVTEKGKYVELRCDPISGHTALYWYRQSLGQGPEFLIYFQGTGAADDSGLPNDRFFAVRPEGSVSTLKIQRTERGDSAVYLCASSPKRINYGYTFGSGTRLTVV.

This chain uses TRBV7-6 with TRBJ2-7; TRBD2 aligns across 7 bases. V lost 5 bases and J lost 0; bases outside the gene matches: 4. The CDR3 spans 14 residues. Germline V CDR1 and CDR2: SGHVS, FNYEAQ. CDR3 protein: CASSLSGLSYEQYF. The CDR3 coding sequence is TGTGCCAGCAGCCTTAGCGGGCTCTCCTACGAGCAGTACTTC.

J is TRBJ2-6 and V is TRBV19; the match to TRBD1 covers 8 bases. Germline V lookup: CDR1 LNHDA, CDR2 SQIVND (reference sequence). The V segment lost 7 bases and the J segment 2 bases; nucleotides outside the gene matches: 4. This CDR3 has 15 amino acids. CDR3 in DNA: TGTGCCAGTACCCCGGACAGGGCTGGGGCCAACGTCCTGACTTTC. This sequence encodes CASTPDRAGANVLTF.

This clone has only a few counts. The chain recombines TRBV7-3 with TRBJ2-5, with 8 bases lining up with TRBD1. The length of the CDR3 is 14 residues. In germline, CDR1 is SGHTA, CDR2 FQGTGA. The J segment lost 5 bases and the V segment lost 5 bases, leaving 7 bases of the junction unmatched. The CDR3 sequence: CASSSSSGGETQYF. In DNA, the CDR3 is TGTGCCAGCAGCAGCTCGTCAGGGGGCGAGACCCAGTACTTC.

This clone has just a few counts. The chain joins TRBV2 to TRBJ1-6; no clear D gene. CDR3 length: 13 amino acids. Germline CDR1 SNHLY, CDR2 FYNNEI. Trimming stripped 2 bases from V and 12 bases from J, with 11 bases between. CDR3 DNA sequence: TGTGCCAGCAGTGAAACCCTCGGCGGACCCCTCCACTTT. Translated, it gives CASSETLGGPLHF.

The genes are TRBV7-8 and TRBJ1-1; D ambiguous. V gave up 2 bases and J gave up 1 base, with 14 bases separating them. The CDR3 extends over 16 amino acids. CDR1 SGHVS and CDR2 FQNEAQ come from the germline V gene. CDR3 in amino acids: CASSLSYKLQNTEAFF. Written as DNA, the CDR3 is TGTGCCAGCAGCTTAAGTTACAAACTACAGAACACTGAAGCTTTCTTT.

This clone has a single count. This sequence joins TRBV5-1 and TRBJ1-1; no definite D call. V lost 0 bases and J 2 bases, leaving 5 bases between the germline ends. The CDR3 extends over 13 amino acids. The germline CDR1 and CDR2 sequences are SGHRS and YFSETQ. The CDR3 region has the DNA TGCGCCAGCAGCTTGGCAGAAAACACTGAAGCTTTCTTT. It encodes CASSLAENTEAFF.

The rearrangement links TRBV6-5 to TRBJ1-2; TRBD1 is a possible D gene (6 bases). This CDR3 comprises 15 residues. V lost 2 bases and J 6 bases, leaving 16 bases between the germline ends. Germline loops: CDR1 MNHEY, CDR2 SVGAGI. CDR3 nucleotides: TGTGCCAGCAGTTACAGAGCAGGGGACGCGAATGGCTACACCTTC. This translates into CASSYRAGDANGYTF.

This sequence joins TRBV7-2 and TRBJ2-7; 7 bases are shared with TRBD2. The CDR3 extends over 17 amino acids. The germline CDR1 and CDR2 sequences are SGHTA and FQGNSA. The V segment lost 4 bases and the J segment 1 base; nucleotides outside the gene matches: 13. This chain's CDR3 is CASSSPGWGGFSYEQYF. For the CDR3, the DNA is TGTGCCAGCAGCTCTCCCGGTTGGGGGGGGTTTTCCTACGAGCAGTACTTC.